This T cell receptor (beta chain) was profiled in a study of blood T cell repertoires in COVID-19. Study in general: PBMCs, B-cell-depleted T cells, or T cells provided the cDNA or gDNA that made up the material.

CDR1 is LNHDA, CDR2 SQIVND, per germline (reference sequence). Germline trimming cut 5 bases from V and 9 bases from J; bases unmatched to any gene: 7. The CDR3 runs to 13 residues. As processed by the authors: Estimates of nucleated cell counts were drawn from the amplification of reference gene primers. The table came from immunoSEQ multiplex PCR; TCRdb's copy has only in-frame clones and leaves some out. D and trimming were read from the DNA, whereas the V and J calls and clone size are those reported in that table. The sample has 30,000 to 35,000 clones; 93% are singletons. Specimen: peripheral blood. The chain is built from TRBV19 and TRBJ2-1; 7 positions agree with TRBD1. The TCR sequence derives from a human donor in a cohort sampled during active COVID-19. In nucleotides, the CDR3 is TGTGCCAGTAGTGACTCAGGGGGACGTGAGCAGTTCTTC. The encoded protein is CASSDSGGREQFF.